The 16 T cell receptor beta chains given below trace back to one sample, sequenced in a study of T cells in localized non-small cell lung cancer. The method was immunoSEQ multiplex PCR; TCRdb's version includes in-frame clones alone and lacks a portion of them. Here the sample spans more than 45,000 clones, 86% being singletons. Sequencing used PBMCs, obtained before any cancer treatment. The receptors here all came from a man aged 40 to 70 with stage II lung adenocarcinoma.

V usage is TRBV27 and J usage is TRBJ1-6, with 10 bases lining up with TRBD1. Germline assignment: CDR1 MNHEY and CDR2 SMNVEV (reference sequence). CDR3 length equals 14 residues. J was trimmed by 9 bases and V by 4 bases; bases with no gene match: 3. The CDR3 loop reads CASSSGQGSSPLHF. The CDR3 coding sequence is TGTGCCAGCAGTTCGGGACAGGGGAGTTCACCCCTCCACTTT.

The CDR3 sequence: CASSQSTGGPYEQYF. The CDR3 nucleotides read TGCGCCAGCAGCCAATCGACAGGGGGTCCCTACGAGCAGTACTTC. The chain uses TRBV4-1 and TRBJ2-7; TRBD1 matches at 9 bases. The V segment lost 2 bases and the J segment 2 bases; nucleotides outside the gene matches: 4. The CDR3 is made up of 15 amino acids. Germline V gives CDR1 MGHRA, CDR2 YSYEKL.

The V and J genes are TRBV6-1 and TRBJ2-7; D perhaps matches TRBD1 (6 bases). The CDR3 runs 11 residues. V was pared by 10 bases and J by 5 bases, with 12 bases between. Germline lookup yields CDR1 MNHNS and CDR2 SASEGT. In nucleotides, the CDR3 is TGTGCCACCTACAGGGACCACGAGCAGTACGTC. Translated: CATYRDHEQYV.

A few counts support this clone. CDR3 loop: CASSPLQQELNTEAFF. The CDR3 DNA follows: TGTGCCAGCTCACCACTCCAACAGGAACTGAACACTGAAGCTTTCTTT. V is TRBV18 and J is TRBJ1-1, with TRBD1 as a possible D gene (5 bases). Trimming pared 1 base from V and 0 bases from J, leaving 12 bases between. From germline, CDR1 is KGHSH and CDR2 LQKENI. The CDR3 sequence is 16 residues long.

This clone came up once. The chain combines TRBV29-1 with TRBJ2-3; D unclear. The V gene lost 7 bases and the J gene lost 9 bases, with 17 bases spanning the gap. CDR3 length: 12 residues. CDR1 and CDR2 from the germline V gene are SQVTM and ANQGSEA. Here the CDR3 reads CSAQVPSITQYF. The CDR3 region has the DNA TGCAGCGCCCAGGTGCCAAGCATCACGCAGTATTTT.

The J gene is TRBJ2-7, the V gene TRBV5-8; D uncertain. Germline V gene data show CDR1 as SGHTS and CDR2 as YDEGEE. This CDR3 is 14 amino acids long. Trimming cost V 2 bases and J 4 bases, with 13 bases left between them. CDR3: CASSFGQPLYEQYV. CDR3 sequence (DNA): TGTGCCAGCAGCTTTGGCCAGCCACTTTACGAGCAGTACGTC.

The chain couples TRBV28 to TRBJ2-1; unclear D gene. Trimming removed 5 bases at V and 7 bases at J, with 12 bases between. Germline V gives CDR1 MDHEN, CDR2 SYDVKM. This CDR3 has 13 amino acids. The CDR3 DNA reads TGTGCCAGCAGTCCAACCTCCACAAATGAGCAGTTCTTC. This codes for CASSPTSTNEQFF.

V gene TRBV6-5 combines with J gene TRBJ1-1, with 9 bases that match TRBD1. The germline V gene encodes CDR1 MNHEY and CDR2 SVGAGI. Losses at the gene ends were 6 bases for V and 4 bases for J; bases not matched to a gene: 3. The CDR3 covers 13 residues. The chain's CDR3 is CASSQGQGTEAFF. Here the CDR3 DNA reads TGTGCCAGCAGCCAGGGACAGGGCACTGAAGCTTTCTTT.

The J gene is TRBJ1-5, the V gene TRBV30; D is undetermined. V lost 8 bases to trimming and J lost 1 base, with 18 bases between them. Germline CDR1 reads GTSNPN; CDR2 reads SVGIG (reference sequence). This CDR3 is built from 15 residues. CDR3 in amino acids: CAQSVRPFSNQPQHF. In nucleotides, the CDR3 is TGTGCCCAAAGCGTCCGTCCTTTCAGCAATCAGCCCCAGCATTTT.

The J gene is TRBJ1-4, the V gene TRBV5-1; the match to TRBD1 covers 7 bases. Germline CDR1 SGHRS, CDR2 YFSETQ. V was clipped by 5 bases and J by 4 bases; unmatched bases: 8. This CDR3 comprises 15 residues. In DNA, the CDR3 is TGCGCCAGCAGTACCACAGGGGCGGGTAATGAAAAACTGTTTTTT. Translated, it gives CASSTTGAGNEKLFF.

CDR3 in DNA: TGTGCCAGTAGTCTTTCTGTTACAGCTAACTATGGCTACACCTTC. It translates to CASSLSVTANYGYTF. V is TRBV19 and J is TRBJ1-2; D unresolved. V lost 5 bases, J lost 0 bases, and 13 bases lay in between. Germline lookup yields CDR1 LNHDA and CDR2 SQIVND (reference sequence). The CDR3 is made up of 15 amino acids.

The genes are TRBV7-2 and TRBJ2-1, with 7 bases that match TRBD1. Germline CDR1 is SGHTA and CDR2 is FQGNSA. The CDR3 consists of 12 residues. J was trimmed by 11 bases and V by 5 bases; bases with no gene match: 6. The CDR3 region is CASSVRDRQQFF. In nucleotides, the CDR3 is TGTGCCAGCAGCGTCCGGGACAGACAGCAGTTCTTC. Based on the CDR3 plus reference TRBV7-2 and TRBJ2-1, the full variable domain is GAGVSQSPSNKVTEKGKDVELRCDPISGHTALYWYRQSLGQGLEFLIYFQGNSAPDKSGLPSDRFSAERTGGSVSTLTIQRTQQEDSAVYLCASSVRDRQQFFGPGTRLTVL.

This clone qualifies as medium-sized (0.01 to 0.1%). The gene calls are TRBV5-6 and TRBJ1-2; possibly TRBD1 for D (6 bases). The CDR3 spans 14 residues. The germline V and J ends were trimmed by 0 bases and 4 bases, with 10 bases remaining between them. CDR1 and CDR2 (germline): SGHDT, YYEEEE. Written as DNA, the CDR3 is TGTGCCAGCAGCTTGGGACAGGCGTCCTATGGCTACACCTTC. This translates into CASSLGQASYGYTF. Filled out from reference TRBV5-6 and TRBJ1-2, the complete variable domain reads DAGVTQSPTHLIKTRGQQVTLRCSPKSGHDTVSWYQQALGQGPQFIFQYYEEEERQRGNFPDRFSGHQFPNYSSELNVNALLLGDSALYLCASSLGQASYGYTFGSGTRLTVV.

The CDR3 DNA reads as TGCGCCAGCAGCATAGGGCAGGGGGATGGCTACACCTTC. Translated, it gives CASSIGQGDGYTF. V usage is TRBV5-1 and J usage is TRBJ1-2; 7 bases line up with TRBD1. Germline CDR1 and CDR2: SGHRS and YFSETQ. The CDR3 totals 13 residues. With V trimmed by 4 bases and J by 6 bases, 6 bases remained unmatched.

The V gene is TRBV7-6, the J gene TRBJ1-1, with D maybe TRBD1 (6 bases). This CDR3 is built from 16 residues. Deletions cut 1 base from V and 5 bases from J, with 17 bases between. Germline assignment: CDR1 SGHVS and CDR2 FNYEAQ. DNA for the CDR3: TGTGCCAGCAGCTTAGGAGGAGGGACACTGGAGACTGAAGCTTTCTTT. Encoded protein: CASSLGGGTLETEAFF.

This clone showed up just a few times. This sequence joins TRBV10-3 and TRBJ1-2; tentative D call: TRBD1 (5 bases). V was clipped by 4 bases and J by 4 bases, with 19 bases between them. The CDR3 is 16 amino acids. Germline V lookup: CDR1 ENHRY, CDR2 SYGVKD. CDR3 in DNA: TGTGCCATCAGTGGCTCCCCATGGACCGGGGGCTATGGCTACACCTTC. It yields the protein CAISGSPWTGGYGYTF.